These 30 T cell receptor beta chains share one sample of origin, sequenced in a study of shared clonotypes between healthy human individuals. Using immunoSEQ multiplex PCR, the repertoire was profiled, and TCRdb retains in-frame clones only, with some absent. The table lists approximately 1.5 million clones, approximately 98.5% of them singletons. Source material: naive CD4+ T cells sorted from blood. The sample's subset: CD45RA+ positively selected. These TCRs come from a man aged 25-40 years in good health.

This clone was picked up one time. V and J are TRBV27 and TRBJ2-4; 7 nucleotides match TRBD1. There are 15 residues in the CDR3. J lost 6 bases, V lost 3 bases, and 8 bases had no gene match. Germline-derived CDR1 and CDR2 are MNHEY and SMNVEV (reference sequence). In nucleotides, the CDR3 is TGTGCCAGCAGTTTCCTACCGGGACAGTTAAACATTCAGTACTTC. This encodes CASSFLPGQLNIQYF.

The V call is TRBV5-6, the J call TRBJ2-7, with a tentative D call TRBD2 (6 bases). The V gene lost 0 bases and the J gene lost 6 bases, with 10 bases spanning the gap. Per germline, CDR1 SGHDT and CDR2 YYEEEE. The CDR3 consists of 13 residues. CDR3 in DNA: TGTGCCAGCAGCTTGGGCAGGGAGGTCGAGCAGTACTTC. Encoded protein: CASSLGREVEQYF.

The V and J genes are TRBV14 and TRBJ2-2; D is unclear. The CDR3 length is 16 residues. The V end lost 0 bases, the J end lost 3 bases, and 11 bases lay between the germline ends. Germline lookup yields CDR1 SGHDN and CDR2 FVKESK. The CDR3 sequence: CASSQDPPRDTGELFF. In DNA, the CDR3 is TGTGCCAGCAGCCAAGATCCTCCAAGGGACACCGGGGAGCTGTTTTTT.

The chain couples TRBV13 to TRBJ2-1, with no clear D. This CDR3 is built from 15 residues. The germline CDR1 and CDR2 sequences are PRHDT and FYEKMQ (reference sequence). V lost 0 bases and J 0 bases, leaving 6 bases between the germline ends. This CDR3 is CASSLGTSSYNEQFF. In nucleotides, the CDR3 is TGTGCCAGCAGCTTAGGTACCAGCTCCTACAATGAGCAGTTCTTC. Using reference TRBV13 and TRBJ2-1 for the parts outside the CDR3, the full variable domain is AAGVIQSPRHLIKEKRETATLKCYPIPRHDTVYWYQQGPGQDPQFLISFYEKMQSDKGSIPDRFSAQQFSDYHSELNMSSLELGDSALYFCASSLGTSSYNEQFFGPGTRLTVL.

V gene TRBV10-3 combines with J gene TRBJ1-3; the D is unclear. V lost 6 bases and J 3 bases, leaving 6 bases between the germline ends. The CDR3 loop spans 12 amino acids. In germline, CDR1 is ENHRY, CDR2 SYGVKD. Here the CDR3 DNA reads TGTGCCATCAGCATTGATGGAAACACCATATATTTT. This gives the protein CAISIDGNTIYF.

The chain carries TRBV28 and TRBJ1-2, with TRBD1 as a possible D gene (6 bases). Germline CDR1 reads MDHEN; CDR2 reads SYDVKM. Trimming shortened V by 6 bases and J by 5 bases, and 16 bases separated the two germline ends. This CDR3 has 14 residues. For the CDR3, the DNA is TGTGCCAGCAGGGATGGACAGTCAACTTATGGCTACACCTTC. Protein product: CASRDGQSTYGYTF.

The genes are TRBV27 and TRBJ2-1; 10 nucleotides align to TRBD1. The CDR3 length is 15 residues. Germline V gene data show CDR1 as MNHEY and CDR2 as SMNVEV (reference sequence). With 5 bases clipped from V and 8 bases from J, the junction kept 9 bases outside the gene matches. The CDR3 region is CASSPRQGARDEQFF. In DNA form, the CDR3 reads TGTGCCAGCAGTCCTAGACAGGGGGCTCGCGATGAGCAGTTCTTC.

The chain carries TRBV9 and TRBJ1-1, with no clear D. In germline, CDR1 is SGDLS, CDR2 YYNGEE. The ends were cut back, 2 bases at V and 1 base at J, with 9 bases in the middle. This CDR3 is 14 amino acids long. The CDR3 is CASSVGYKNTEAFF. The CDR3 nucleotides read TGTGCCAGCAGCGTCGGTTATAAGAACACTGAAGCTTTCTTT.

The chain recombines TRBV7-2 with TRBJ2-2, with 9 nucleotides matching TRBD1. Germline CDR1 SGHTA, CDR2 FQGNSA. The CDR3 loop spans 17 amino acids. V dropped 2 bases and J dropped 2; count of bases not matched to a gene: 6. CDR3 amino acids: CASSLYGTGLNTGELFF. The CDR3 DNA is TGTGCCAGCAGCTTATACGGGACAGGGCTCAACACCGGGGAGCTGTTTTTT.

The chain uses TRBV6-5 and TRBJ2-7, with 7 bases that match TRBD1. From germline, CDR1 is MNHEY and CDR2 SVGAGI. V lost 6 bases, J lost 0 bases, and 5 bases stayed unmatched. This CDR3 comprises 14 residues. The CDR3 here is CASSLTGTSYEQYF. CDR3 DNA: TGTGCCAGCAGCCTGACAGGGACCTCCTACGAGCAGTACTTC.

For this clone: Other DNA sequences from this sample encode an identical CDR3 as well. The chain has TRBV19 and TRBJ2-7; 13 bases line up with TRBD2. Germline trimming cut 5 bases from V and 5 bases from J; bases unmatched to any gene: 3. From germline, CDR1 is LNHDA and CDR2 SQIVND (reference sequence). The CDR3 has 14 amino acids. The CDR3 DNA reads TGTGCCAGTAGTCGACTAGCGGGAGGTGACGAGCAGTACTTC. It is translated as CASSRLAGGDEQYF.

The chain couples TRBV28 to TRBJ1-1; weak D call: TRBD1 (6 bases). The V gene lost 5 bases and the J gene lost 0 bases, with 13 bases spanning the gap. CDR3 length: 15 residues. Germline CDR1 is MDHEN and CDR2 is SYDVKM. CDR3 amino acids: CASSTPWTVNTEAFF. CDR3 nucleotide sequence: TGTGCCAGCAGTACTCCCTGGACAGTGAACACTGAAGCTTTCTTT.

Points on this clone: Other nucleotide sequences in the sample specify the same CDR3. The chain has TRBV28 and TRBJ1-2; no firm D call. The CDR3 spans 12 residues. Germline V gene data show CDR1 as MDHEN and CDR2 as SYDVKM. The V gene lost 6 bases and the J gene lost 5 bases, with 10 bases spanning the gap. This CDR3 reads CASRPGGYGYTF. The CDR3 nucleotides read TGTGCCAGCAGACCTGGAGGGTATGGCTACACCTTC.

This chain joins TRBV7-9 and TRBJ1-5; D remains unclear. Germline V CDR1 and CDR2: SEHNR, FQNEAQ (reference sequence). Trimming left V 10 bases short and J 0 bases short, with 10 bases between. This CDR3 region has 13 residues. The CDR3 loop is CATTDGSNQPQHF. DNA of the CDR3: TGTGCCACGACTGACGGTAGCAATCAGCCCCAGCATTTT.

The V gene is TRBV7-2, the J gene TRBJ2-2; D is possibly TRBD1 or TRBD2 (6 bases each). Germline V gives CDR1 SGHTA, CDR2 FQGNSA. V shed 5 bases and J shed 6 bases, with 13 bases lying between them. There are 14 residues in the CDR3. CDR3 sequence: CASSTRGASGELFF. CDR3 DNA sequence: TGTGCCAGCAGCACTAGGGGGGCTTCCGGGGAGCTGTTTTTT.

This clone was detected only once. The chain recombines TRBV28 with TRBJ2-3, with D maybe TRBD2 (5 bases). The germline CDR1 and CDR2 sequences are MDHEN and SYDVKM. With 8 bases removed from V and 6 bases from J, the gap between germline ends came to 9 bases. The CDR3 runs to 11 residues. The CDR3, as DNA: TGTGCCAGCCGGGATCGGGATACGCAGTATTTT. This encodes CASRDRDTQYF.

The chain carries TRBV30 and TRBJ1-1; TRBD1 matches at 7 bases. Germline loops: CDR1 GTSNPN, CDR2 SVGIG (reference sequence). There are 13 residues in the CDR3. J was trimmed by 0 bases and V by 6 bases; bases with no gene match: 4. Here the CDR3 DNA reads TGTGCCTGTACCGGGACAGTGAACACTGAAGCTTTCTTT. Its protein product is CACTGTVNTEAFF.

On this clone: Other DNA sequences in this sample translate to the same CDR3. This chain connects TRBV7-3 to TRBJ2-3; 10 bases match TRBD2. Germline assignment: CDR1 SGHTA and CDR2 FQGTGA. Trimming took 3 bases from V and 3 from J; bases not matched to a gene: 3. The CDR3 is made up of 15 amino acids. The CDR3 spells CASSLVAGGTDTQYF. The CDR3 DNA follows: TGTGCCAGCAGCTTGGTAGCGGGAGGTACAGATACGCAGTATTTT. The full variable domain, its missing parts supplied by reference TRBV7-3 and TRBJ2-3, is GAGVSQTPSNKVTEKGKYVELRCDPISGHTALYWYRQSLGQGPEFLIYFQGTGAADDSGLPNDRFFAVRPEGSVSTLKIQRTERGDSAVYLCASSLVAGGTDTQYFGPGTRLTVL.

With regard to this clone: In the same sample, other DNA sequences code for this CDR3. The chain employs TRBV7-9 and TRBJ2-2; D not certain. V lost 5 bases and J 1 base, leaving 2 bases between the germline ends. CDR1 SEHNR and CDR2 FQNEAQ come from the germline V gene (reference sequence). The CDR3 sequence is 12 residues long. The CDR3 DNA reads as TGTGCCAGCAGCCTGAACACCGGGGAGCTGTTTTTT. Amino acid sequence: CASSLNTGELFF.

V and J are TRBV27 and TRBJ1-2; D unresolved. Germline CDR1 is MNHEY and CDR2 is SMNVEV (reference sequence). This CDR3 contains 13 residues. V lost 2 bases and J lost 4, with 8 bases in between. The chain's CDR3 is CASSLNGLYGYTF. In DNA, the CDR3 is TGTGCCAGCAGTTTAAACGGACTCTATGGCTACACCTTC.

V is TRBV30 and J is TRBJ2-3; 8 positions agree with TRBD2. The CDR3 contains 13 residues. V shed 6 bases and J 0 bases; nucleotides not matched to a gene: 2. Germline CDR1 and CDR2: GTSNPN and SVGIG (reference sequence). CDR3 DNA: TGTGCCTGTACTAGCGGAAGCACAGATACGCAGTATTTT. Its protein is CACTSGSTDTQYF.

The genes are TRBV5-5 and TRBJ2-1; possibly TRBD1 for D (6 bases). Germline V lookup: CDR1 SGHKS, CDR2 YYEKEE (reference sequence). V was shortened by 4 bases and J by 4 bases, with 18 bases between the two germline ends. The CDR3 has 16 amino acids. In nucleotides, the CDR3 is TGTGCCAGCAGCCCAGGCCCAGGGGATTGGTACAATGAGCAGTTCTTC. Protein sequence: CASSPGPGDWYNEQFF. The full variable domain, in which reference TRBV5-5 and TRBJ2-1 provide the parts outside the CDR3, is DAGVTQSPTHLIKTRGQQVTLRCSPISGHKSVSWYQQVLGQGPQFIFQYYEKEERGRGNFPDRFSARQFPNYSSELNVNALLLGDSALYLCASSPGPGDWYNEQFFGPGTRLTVL.

This chain connects TRBV28 to TRBJ1-2; 7 bases agree with TRBD1. V trimming: 5 bases; J trimming: 0 bases; junction bases outside the gene matches: 15. Germline V gene lookup returns CDR1 MDHEN and CDR2 SYDVKM. The CDR3 is 18 residues long. As DNA, the CDR3 is TGTGCCAGCAGTCCAGTCTACCCATACAGGGGAGCTAACTATGGCTACACCTTC. This gives the protein CASSPVYPYRGANYGYTF.

The genes are TRBV18 and TRBJ1-2; D is ambiguous. Germline-derived CDR1 and CDR2 are KGHSH and LQKENI. Between the trimmed V and J ends, which lost 4 bases and 0 bases, there was a span of 9 bases. CDR3 length: 14 residues. The CDR3 region has the DNA TGTGCCAGCTCACGAGGTGAAGCTAACTATGGCTACACCTTC. It encodes CASSRGEANYGYTF.

V gene TRBV28 combines with J gene TRBJ1-1; a possible D gene is TRBD1 (6 bases). Germline V gene lookup returns CDR1 MDHEN and CDR2 SYDVKM. The V gene lost 7 bases and the J gene lost 4 bases, with 10 bases spanning the gap. This CDR3 region has 12 residues. The CDR3 here is CASTTGRTEAFF. CDR3 nucleotides: TGTGCCAGCACTACAGGGCGCACTGAAGCTTTCTTT.

V and J are TRBV10-3 and TRBJ2-1, with D unclear. The CDR3 is 14 amino acids. Deletions cut 3 bases from V and 2 bases from J, with 8 bases between. Germline lookup yields CDR1 ENHRY and CDR2 SYGVKD. The CDR3 bases are TGTGCCATCAGTGATGATGGGGCCTACAATGAGCAGTTCTTC. Amino acid sequence: CAISDDGAYNEQFF.

This clone was observed a handful of times. The same CDR3 is also encoded by other DNA sequences in this sample. The genes are TRBV19 and TRBJ1-5; D may be TRBD1 (5 bases). Germline values: CDR1 LNHDA, CDR2 SQIVND (reference sequence). V was clipped by 5 bases and J by 2 bases, with 10 bases between them. The CDR3 runs 14 residues. The CDR3 reads CASSQQGGNQPQHF. In nucleotides, the CDR3 is TGTGCCAGTAGTCAGCAGGGTGGCAATCAGCCCCAGCATTTT. Using reference TRBV19 and TRBJ1-5 for the parts outside the CDR3, the full variable domain is DGGITQSPKYLFRKEGQNVTLSCEQNLNHDAMYWYRQDPGQGLRLIYYSQIVNDFQKGDIAEGYSVSREKKESFPLTVTSAQKNPTAFYLCASSQQGGNQPQHFGDGTRLSIL.

The chain uses TRBV29-1 and TRBJ1-1; 8 bases align to TRBD1. This CDR3 contains 13 residues. The trim removed 6 bases at V and 4 bases at J, leaving 7 bases unmatched. Germline loops: CDR1 SQVTM, CDR2 ANQGSEA. CDR3: CSVLDRGVTEAFF. The CDR3 DNA reads TGCAGCGTCCTCGACAGGGGCGTCACTGAAGCTTTCTTT.

The chain is built from TRBV6-1 and TRBJ1-2, with 8 bases matching TRBD1. This CDR3 is 15 amino acids long. Germline V gene sequence: CDR1 MNHNS, CDR2 SASEGT. J was trimmed by 7 bases and V by 1 base; bases with no gene match: 8. The CDR3 region is CASSEEQGVFSGYTF. CDR3 coding DNA: TGTGCCAGCAGTGAAGAACAGGGGGTCTTTTCTGGCTACACCTTC.

This clone was seen just once. The chain links TRBV2 to TRBJ2-1; D ambiguous. The CDR3 totals 11 residues. Germline V gene sequence: CDR1 SNHLY, CDR2 FYNNEI. V lost 10 bases and J 7 bases, leaving 11 bases between the germline ends. CDR3 in amino acids: CANNGQNEQFF. The CDR3 nucleotides are TGTGCCAACAACGGTCAGAATGAGCAGTTCTTC.